This is a list of T cell receptor beta chains from one sample in a study of blood T cell repertoires in COVID-19. Only in-frame clones appear in the TCRdb table, and some are missing; sequencing was by immunoSEQ multiplex PCR. The table lists approximately 93,000 clones, 86% of them singletons. Sequencing was done on a sample of peripheral blood. These receptors came from a man between 45 and 60 years old with active or convalescent COVID-19. Each CDR3 is given with its conserved first and last residue. The order of the fields is D gene, clone size, V gene, J gene, CDR3 protein, CDR3 DNA. The D gene is left open where the match is weak. Where a row states a size, it is once, few, many or the class of an expanded clone; other rows omit it.

TRBD2	NA	TRBV6-6	TRBJ2-2	CASSYRTSGRTGELFF	TGTGCCAGCAGTTACCGTACTAGCGGGAGGACCGGGGAGCTGTTTTTT
TRBD1	NA	TRBV2	TRBJ1-1	CASSERQGDTEAFF	TGTGCCAGCAGTGAACGACAGGGAGACACTGAAGCTTTCTTT
NA	NA	TRBV5-1	TRBJ2-7	CASSFARSHEQYF	TGCGCCAGCAGCTTCGCCAGGTCCCACGAGCAGTACTTC
TRBD2	NA	TRBV30	TRBJ2-2	CAWRRLAQTGELFF	TGTGCCTGGAGGCGACTAGCGCAGACCGGGGAGCTGTTTTTT
TRBD2	NA	TRBV24-1	TRBJ2-1	CATSKQLTSGRNNEQFF	TGTGCCACCAGTAAGCAACTGACTAGCGGGAGAAACAATGAGCAGTTCTTC
TRBD1	NA	TRBV18	TRBJ2-1	CASSQAGGSSYNEQFF	TGTGCCAGCTCACAAGCAGGGGGCTCCTCCTACAATGAGCAGTTCTTC
TRBD1	NA	TRBV12-3/TRBV12-4	TRBJ1-2	CASSPPGQLDYTF	TGTGCCAGCAGTCCCCCGGGACAGCTGGACTACACCTTC
TRBD1	NA	TRBV19	TRBJ2-1	CASSLLSGQGAYNEQFF	TGTGCCAGTAGCCTTCTCTCCGGGCAGGGGGCTTACAATGAGCAGTTCTTC
NA	NA	TRBV5-6	TRBJ2-3	CASSFQETSTDTQYF	TGTGCCAGCAGCTTTCAGGAAACTAGCACAGATACGCAGTATTTT
NA	NA	TRBV29-1	TRBJ2-3	CSVEVVGGTDTQYF	TGCAGCGTTGAAGTGGTGGGAGGAACAGATACGCAGTATTTT
TRBD1	NA	TRBV24-1	TRBJ2-7	CATSDSLEPDRGNYEQYF	TGTGCCACCAGTGATTCGTTGGAACCGGACAGGGGGAACTACGAGCAGTACTTC
TRBD2	NA	TRBV11-2	TRBJ2-1	CASSLASGTNEQFF	TGTGCCAGCAGCTTAGCTAGCGGTACCAATGAGCAGTTCTTC
NA	NA	TRBV28	TRBJ2-1	CASSFSVSYNEQFF	TGTGCCAGCAGTTTTTCTGTTTCCTACAATGAGCAGTTCTTC
NA	NA	TRBV9	TRBJ1-4	CASSPPGSGEKLFF	TGTGCCAGCAGCCCCCCGGGGAGCGGTGAAAAACTGTTTTTT
TRBD2	NA	TRBV28	TRBJ2-7	CASRPSLAGAGEQYF	TGTGCCAGCAGGCCTTCCCTAGCGGGGGCGGGCGAGCAGTACTTC
TRBD1	NA	TRBV4-3	TRBJ1-4	CASSPHRDRGEKLFF	TGCGCCAGCAGCCCACACCGGGACAGGGGAGAAAAACTGTTTTTT
TRBD1	few	TRBV19	TRBJ1-1	CASSTRQGSAFF	TGTGCCAGTAGTACCCGACAGGGATCGGCTTTCTTT
NA	NA	TRBV21-1	TRBJ2-7	CASSKDPGLQSYEQYF	TGTGCCAGCAGCAAAGACCCAGGCCTCCAATCCTACGAGCAGTACTTC
TRBD1	NA	TRBV5-5	TRBJ2-7	CASSWGTGGSYEQYF	TGTGCCAGCAGTTGGGGTACAGGGGGGTCCTACGAGCAGTACTTC
TRBD2	NA	TRBV5-1	TRBJ2-3	CASSPGLAGVADTQYF	TGCGCCAGCAGCCCGGGACTAGCGGGAGTTGCAGATACGCAGTATTTT
NA	NA	TRBV14	TRBJ2-7	CASSLTGYEQYF	TGTGCCAGCAGCCTTACAGGGTACGAGCAGTACTTC
TRBD2	NA	TRBV19	TRBJ2-5	CASSIQRTRGQETQYF	TGTGCCAGTAGTATACAACGGACTAGAGGGCAAGAGACCCAGTACTTC
NA	NA	TRBV10-3	TRBJ2-1	CAITAGVIGGNEQFF	TGTGCCATCACCGCTGGAGTAATCGGGGGCAATGAGCAGTTCTTC
NA	NA	TRBV28	TRBJ1-2	CASSSRTVNYGYTF	TGTGCCAGCAGTTCCCGGACAGTTAACTATGGCTACACCTTC
TRBD1	NA	TRBV5-6	TRBJ2-1	CASKGQGAVNEQFF	TGTGCCAGCAAAGGACAGGGGGCTGTGAATGAGCAGTTCTTC
NA	NA	TRBV6-1	TRBJ1-2	CASSEQGQNYGYTF	TGTGCCAGCAGTGAACAGGGTCAAAACTATGGCTACACCTTC
NA	NA	TRBV12-2	TRBJ1-5	CASRSVPRQGWDQPQHF	TGTGCAAGTCGCTCCGTTCCGCGACAGGGATGGGATCAGCCCCAGCATTTT
NA	NA	TRBV24-1	TRBJ2-3	CATRSTSSTDTQYF	TGTGCCACCAGGAGCACCTCTAGCACAGATACGCAGTATTTT
TRBD1	NA	TRBV2	TRBJ2-7	CASIPRQGTAHEQYF	TGTGCCAGCATACCTCGACAGGGAACGGCCCACGAGCAGTACTTC
NA	NA	TRBV15	TRBJ1-4	CATSRDATKNEKLFF	TGTGCCACCAGCAGAGACGCCACAAAAAATGAAAAACTGTTTTTT
TRBD1	NA	TRBV27	TRBJ2-5	CASSLLKPGQGKETQYF	TGTGCCAGCAGTTTGCTCAAGCCGGGACAGGGGAAAGAGACCCAGTACTTC
TRBD2	NA	TRBV6-5	TRBJ2-1	CASSIPGLASNEQFF	TGTGCCAGCAGCATTCCGGGACTAGCAAGCAATGAGCAGTTCTTC
NA	NA	TRBV6-6	TRBJ1-1	CASSYPSGRGNTEAFF	TGTGCCAGCAGTTACCCTTCGGGGAGGGGGAACACTGAAGCTTTCTTT
TRBD1	NA	TRBV28	TRBJ2-5	CASSQTGGVETQYF	TGTGCCAGCAGTCAAACAGGGGGAGTAGAGACCCAGTACTTC
TRBD1	NA	TRBV18	TRBJ2-1	CASSPATGTYNEQFF	TGTGCCAGCTCACCGGCGACAGGGACATACAATGAGCAGTTCTTC
NA	few	TRBV21-1	TRBJ1-5	CASRSRGNQPQHF	TGTGCCAGCCGCTCACGGGGCAATCAGCCCCAGCATTTT
NA	NA	TRBV5-1	TRBJ1-1	CASSPRQEGRAFF	TGCGCCAGCAGTCCCCGACAGGAAGGGCGGGCTTTCTTT
NA	NA	TRBV2	TRBJ1-2	CASTGEGFNYGYTF	TGTGCCAGCACAGGGGAAGGTTTTAACTATGGCTACACCTTC
NA	NA	TRBV6-1	TRBJ1-1	CASSEFSMGRGTEAFF	TGTGCCAGCAGTGAATTTAGTATGGGAAGGGGCACTGAAGCTTTCTTT
TRBD1	NA	TRBV19	TRBJ1-1	CASSSVPGQGFTEAFF	TGTGCCAGTAGTAGCGTACCGGGACAGGGGTTCACTGAAGCTTTCTTT
NA	NA	TRBV30	TRBJ1-1	CAWSVGGSEAFF	TGTGCCTGGAGTGTAGGAGGGAGTGAAGCTTTCTTT
TRBD2	NA	TRBV28	TRBJ2-7	CASRPTPAGPYEQYF	TGTGCCAGCAGACCCACTCCAGCGGGACCCTACGAGCAGTACTTC
NA	few	TRBV12-5	TRBJ1-5	CASGQDISNQPQHF	TGTGCTAGTGGCCAGGACATTAGCAATCAGCCCCAGCATTTT
TRBD1	NA	TRBV6-1	TRBJ2-5	CASSEQGVGETQYF	TGTGCCAGCAGTGAACAGGGGGTTGGGGAGACCCAGTACTTC
TRBD1	NA	TRBV19	TRBJ1-1	CATSWGQGATTEAFF	TGTGCCACCTCATGGGGACAGGGGGCGACCACTGAAGCTTTCTTT
NA	NA	TRBV5-4	TRBJ2-1	CASSRTINEQFF	TGTGCCAGCAGCCGGACTATAAATGAGCAGTTCTTC
NA	NA	TRBV11-2	TRBJ2-3	CASSLDRSGADTQYF	TGTGCCAGCAGCTTAGATCGGTCCGGGGCAGATACGCAGTATTTT
TRBD1	NA	TRBV19	TRBJ2-2	CATNHDRDTGELFF	TGTGCCACCAACCACGACAGGGACACCGGGGAGCTGTTTTTT
TRBD1	NA	TRBV19	TRBJ1-5	CASRRGQGYQPQHF	TGTGCCAGTAGAAGGGGACAGGGTTATCAGCCCCAGCATTTT
NA	NA	TRBV4-3	TRBJ1-4	CASSQAPATGQMGEKLFF	TGCGCCAGCAGCCAAGCCCCGGCGACCGGACAGATGGGTGAAAAACTGTTTTTT
TRBD2	NA	TRBV7-2	TRBJ2-1	CASSLVAGGYNEQFF	TGTGCCAGCAGCTTAGTTGCGGGGGGATACAATGAGCAGTTCTTC
TRBD2	NA	TRBV10-3	TRBJ2-1	CAISDTRRAGEDNEQFF	TGTGCCATCAGTGATACGAGACGAGCGGGGGAAGACAATGAGCAGTTCTTC
NA	NA	TRBV5-1	TRBJ2-5	CASRGGSSDGTQYF	TGCGCCAGCAGGGGGGGTAGTTCTGACGGGACCCAGTACTTC
TRBD1	NA	TRBV5-6	TRBJ2-7	CASSFGTGVRRAYEQYF	TGTGCCAGCAGCTTCGGGACAGGGGTCCGGAGGGCCTACGAGCAGTACTTC
NA	NA	TRBV5-1	TRBJ2-6	CASSLNRASGANVLTF	TGCGCCAGCAGCTTGAACAGGGCCTCTGGGGCCAACGTCCTGACTTTC
TRBD1	NA	TRBV19	TRBJ1-4	CASRGQPTNEKLFF	TGTGCCAGTAGGGGACAGCCAACCAATGAAAAACTGTTTTTT
TRBD2	NA	TRBV12-3/TRBV12-4	TRBJ2-7	CASSPGTSREQYF	TGTGCCAGCAGTCCCGGGACTAGCCGCGAGCAGTACTTC